This passage covers 19 T cell receptor beta chains from one sample sequenced in a study of human T cells and chemical hapten exposure. Sample time point: patch test 2, 6 weeks after DPC sensitization. Stated treatment: therapeutic diphenylcyclopropenone sensitization with weekly scalp DPC. Using its own MiXCR run on the RACE reads, TCRdb lists one record per CDR3 protein. The sample includes just over 350,000 distinct CDR3 sequences, 6% to 7% of them seen just once. Sequenced here: whole blood, sampled in connection with sensitization to the hapten diphenylcyclopropenone (DPC). All receptors come from a young woman with alopecia areata. Some clones in this sample may be carry-over from other donors' samples.

This clonotype appeared many times. The V and J genes are TRBV29-1 and TRBJ1-6; 9 bases line up with TRBD1. Trimming took 4 bases from V and 15 from J; bases not matched to a gene: 16. The CDR3 covers 15 residues. Germline-derived CDR1 and CDR2 are SQVTM and ANQGSEA. The CDR3 nucleotides read TGCAGCGTTGCGGGCGACTCGACCGGACAGGGGCTCCTCCACTTT. It is translated as CSVAGDSTGQGLLHF.

Ten or more counts support this clonotype. Here the CDR3 DNA reads TGTGCCAGCAGCTTAGGAGGGACAGGCACTGAAGCTTTCTTT. It specifies CASSLGGTGTEAFF. The chain carries TRBV7-8 and TRBJ1-1; TRBD1 matches at 8 bases. Trimming took 1 base from V and 4 from J; bases not matched to a gene: 2. In germline, CDR1 is SGHVS, CDR2 FQNEAQ. The CDR3 extends over 14 amino acids.

The chain couples TRBV6-6 to TRBJ2-2; possibly TRBD2 for D (5 bases). Trimming shortened V by 5 bases and J by 7 bases, and 14 bases separated the two germline ends. The length of the CDR3 is 14 residues. Germline V gene lookup returns CDR1 MNHNY and CDR2 SVGAGI (reference sequence). CDR3 in amino acids: CASSGTFRDGELFF. The CDR3 DNA sequence: TGTGCCAGCAGTGGCACGTTTCGGGACGGGGAGCTGTTTTTT.

The V call is TRBV7-9, the J call TRBJ2-2, with D possibly TRBD2 on 6 matching bases. The CDR3 has 14 amino acids. Germline V lookup: CDR1 SEHNR, CDR2 FQNEAQ (reference sequence). Between the trimmed V and J ends, which lost 2 bases and 6 bases, there was a span of 10 bases. CDR3 coding DNA: TGTGCCAGCAGCTTATTGGCGGGGCCCGGGGAGCTGTTTTTT. Encoded protein: CASSLLAGPGELFF.

The V and J genes are TRBV27 and TRBJ1-5; D is possibly TRBD1 (6 bases). CDR1 and CDR2 (germline): MNHEY, SMNVEV (reference sequence). The CDR3 spans 14 residues. With 4 bases removed from V and 7 bases from J, the gap between germline ends came to 14 bases. This CDR3 is CASSSPGDRQPQHF. As DNA, the CDR3 is TGTGCCAGCAGTTCCCCAGGGGATAGGCAGCCCCAGCATTTT.

In regard to this clonotype: The junction departs from the called germline gene at one end, perhaps through a read error. The CDR3: CASSPDRVTLYEQNF. The CDR3 nucleotides read TGTGCCAGCAGCCCGGACAGGGTCACCCTGTACGAGCAGAACTTC. The V gene is TRBV5-4, the J gene TRBJ2-7, with TRBD1 identical over 8 bases. This CDR3 comprises 15 residues. The germline V gene encodes CDR1 SGHNT and CDR2 YYREEE (reference sequence).

This clonotype was seen many times. The chain uses TRBV5-6 and TRBJ2-3; 8 bases are a match to TRBD2. Germline lookup yields CDR1 SGHDT and CDR2 YYEEEE. The J segment lost 1 base and the V segment lost 0 bases, leaving 1 base of the junction unmatched. This CDR3 region has 15 residues. The chain's CDR3 is CASSLVSGGTDTQYF. CDR3 sequence (DNA): TGTGCCAGCAGCTTGGTTAGCGGGGGCACAGATACGCAGTATTTT.

This sequence joins TRBV11-3 and TRBJ2-2; D gene ambiguous. Trimming removed 0 bases at V and 2 bases at J, with 4 bases between. This CDR3 comprises 14 residues. Germline CDR1 SGHNT, CDR2 YENEEA. CDR3 loop: CASSLDYNTGELFF. In nucleotides, the CDR3 is TGTGCCAGCAGCTTAGATTATAACACCGGGGAGCTGTTTTTT.

The rearrangement joins TRBV7-2 to TRBJ1-3; possible D gene TRBD1, 6 bases. CDR1 SGHTA and CDR2 FQGNSA come from the germline V gene. This CDR3 is built from 16 residues. The ends were cut back, 5 bases at V and 2 bases at J, with 16 bases in the middle. In nucleotides, the CDR3 is TGTGCCAGCAGCCTCTCAGGGACATCGGCTGGAAACACCATATATTTT. This codes for CASSLSGTSAGNTIYF. The full variable domain, in which reference TRBV7-2 and TRBJ1-3 provide the parts outside the CDR3, is GAGVSQSPSNKVTEKGKDVELRCDPISGHTALYWYRQSLGQGLEFLIYFQGNSAPDKSGLPSDRFSAERTGGSVSTLTIQRTQQEDSAVYLCASSLSGTSAGNTIYFGEGSWLTVV.

This clonotype occurred a few times. The chain couples TRBV6-1 to TRBJ1-6; 11 bases agree with TRBD1. The CDR3 runs to 15 residues. Germline CDR1 MNHNS, CDR2 SASEGT. V lost 6 bases, J lost 9 bases, and 7 bases stayed unmatched. The CDR3 DNA sequence: TGTGCCAGCAGACTGACCGGGACAGGGGGTTCACCCCTCCACTTT. As protein: CASRLTGTGGSPLHF.

This clonotype was detected many times. The chain couples TRBV12-3 or TRBV12-4 to TRBJ2-1; D possibly matches TRBD1 or TRBD2 (6 bases each). Deletions cut 0 bases from V and 8 bases from J, with 20 bases between. This CDR3 is built from 17 residues. The CDR3 protein is CASSLAVRTGRLDEQFF. Here the CDR3 DNA reads TGTGCCAGCAGTTTAGCGGTTAGAACAGGGAGGTTGGATGAGCAGTTCTTC.

This rearrangement joins TRBV7-8 to TRBJ2-3; 14 nucleotides align to TRBD2. The V segment lost 5 bases and the J segment 0 bases; nucleotides outside the gene matches: 7. This CDR3 spans 18 amino acids. Germline V gene data show CDR1 as SGHVS and CDR2 as FQNEAQ. The CDR3 coding sequence is TGTGCCAGCAGCGCCGGGACTAGCGGGGGACCAAGCACAGATACGCAGTATTTT. Amino acid sequence: CASSAGTSGGPSTDTQYF.

This clonotype was seen ten or more times. The chain joins TRBV7-2 to TRBJ1-2; 11 bases agree with TRBD1. This CDR3 spans 15 amino acids. Germline-derived CDR1 and CDR2 are SGHTA and FQGNSA. The V and J ends lost 5 bases and 3 bases, in that order; junction bases with no gene match: 5. DNA of the CDR3: TGTGCCAGCAGCCGGACAGGGGGCAGGGACTATGGCTACACCTTC. Amino acid sequence: CASSRTGGRDYGYTF.

This clonotype came up many times. The chain couples TRBV7-2 to TRBJ2-3; 10 nucleotides match TRBD1. The CDR3 spans 14 residues. CDR1 is SGHTA and CDR2 is FQGNSA in the germline V gene. With V trimmed by 3 bases and J by 4 bases, 1 base remained unmatched. The chain's CDR3 is CASSLTGGADTQYF. CDR3 DNA: TGTGCCAGCAGCTTGACAGGGGGCGCAGATACGCAGTATTTT. Full variable domain (rest looked up from reference TRBV7-2 and TRBJ2-3): GAGVSQSPSNKVTEKGKDVELRCDPISGHTALYWYRQSLGQGLEFLIYFQGNSAPDKSGLPSDRFSAERTGGSVSTLTIQRTQQEDSAVYLCASSLTGGADTQYFGPGTRLTVL.

This rearrangement joins TRBV6-2 or TRBV6-3 to TRBJ1-1, with unresolved D. The CDR3 loop spans 13 amino acids. From germline, CDR1 is MNHEY and CDR2 SVGEGT. Trimming stripped 5 bases from V and 1 base from J, with 8 bases between. The CDR3 reads CASSNDKNTEAFF. DNA for the CDR3: TGTGCCAGCAGTAACGACAAGAACACTGAAGCTTTCTTT.

At least ten counts were recorded for this clonotype. The chain combines TRBV20-1 with TRBJ1-2, with D unresolved. The germline V gene has CDR1 DFQATT and CDR2 SNEGSKA (reference sequence). Trimming shortened V by 5 bases and J by 6 bases, and 16 bases separated the two germline ends. The CDR3 has 13 amino acids. The DNA for the CDR3 is TGCAGTGCTTTGAGTCCTGTGCGGGATGGCTACACCTTC. Translated: CSALSPVRDGYTF.

In its sample, this clonotype was seen a few times. This chain joins TRBV4-1 and TRBJ2-5; TRBD1 matches at 8 bases. Germline V gene lookup returns CDR1 MGHRA and CDR2 YSYEKL. The CDR3 is made up of 20 amino acids. V trimming: 1 base; J trimming: 5 bases; junction bases outside the gene matches: 21. CDR3 sequence (DNA): TGCGCCAGCAGCCAAGTTGTTGTCGTGGGGGACAGGTCAGCTCGGGAGACCCAGTACTTC. It specifies CASSQVVVVGDRSARETQYF.

This clonotype was detected a few times. V gene TRBV9 combines with J gene TRBJ1-2; 7 bases are shared with TRBD1. With V trimmed by 0 bases and J by 3 bases, 5 bases remained unmatched. CDR3 length: 15 amino acids. Germline CDR1 reads SGDLS; CDR2 reads YYNGEE. CDR3 nucleotide sequence: TGTGCCAGCAGCGTAGCAGGGGGGGCCCACTATGGCTACACCTTC. This encodes CASSVAGGAHYGYTF.

This chain joins TRBV10-3 and TRBJ1-1; perhaps TRBD1 as D (5 bases). The CDR3 is 14 amino acids. V was cut by 4 bases and J by 2 bases, with 11 bases left in between. Germline V CDR1 and CDR2: ENHRY, SYGVKD. CDR3 residues: CAISARDRNTEAFF. CDR3 DNA: TGTGCCATCAGTGCGCGGGACCGAAACACTGAAGCTTTCTTT.